This TCR beta chain was identified in a study of tumor-infiltrating lymphocytes in oesophageal squamous cell carcinoma. The CDR3 extends over 13 amino acids. Trimming took 3 bases from V and 1 from J, leaving 6 bases between them. CDR1 is SGHVS, CDR2 FQNEAQ, per germline. Each CDR3 protein gets one entry after TCRdb re-called the PCR reads with MiXCR. The sample carries more than 15,000 distinct CDR3 sequences, around 46% recorded once. This clonotype was sampled from a female donor with esophageal squamous cell carcinoma. The sequencing sample was made of normal esophageal tissue next to the tumor. The chain links TRBV7-8 to TRBJ1-1; perhaps TRBD1 as D (5 bases). The CDR3 nucleotides are TGTGCCAGCAGCTTTCAGGGGAACACTGAAGCTTTCTTT. This sequence encodes CASSFQGNTEAFF.